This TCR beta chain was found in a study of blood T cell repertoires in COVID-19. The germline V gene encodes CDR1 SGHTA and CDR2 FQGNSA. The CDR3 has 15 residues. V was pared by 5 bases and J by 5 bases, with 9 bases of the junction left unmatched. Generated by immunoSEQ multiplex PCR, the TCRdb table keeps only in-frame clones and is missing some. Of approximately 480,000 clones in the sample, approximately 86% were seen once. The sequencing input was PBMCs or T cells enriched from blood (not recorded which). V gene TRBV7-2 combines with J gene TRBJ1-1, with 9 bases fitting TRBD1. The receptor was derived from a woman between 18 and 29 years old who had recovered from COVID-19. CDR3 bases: TGTGCCAGCAGCGAACAGGGGGCCGAGGAAACTGAAGCTTTCTTT. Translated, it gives CASSEQGAEETEAFF. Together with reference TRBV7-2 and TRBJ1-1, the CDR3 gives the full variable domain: GAGVSQSPSNKVTEKGKDVELRCDPISGHTALYWYRQSLGQGLEFLIYFQGNSAPDKSGLPSDRFSAERTGGSVSTLTIQRTQQEDSAVYLCASSEQGAEETEAFFGQGTRLTVV.